This T cell receptor beta chain is drawn from a study of CXCR3-negative and CXCR3-positive naive CD8 T cells. The libraries of TRB cDNA were constructed through 5' RACE using UMI labels. TCRdb re-called the 5' RACE reads and gives one entry per CDR3 protein, without DNA. This listing includes some 40,000 distinct CDR3 sequences. There are 12 residues in the CDR3. Germline V lookup: CDR1 SQVTM, CDR2 ANQGSEA. This clonotype was sampled from a human donor in good health. Some clones in this sample may be carry-over from other donors' samples. The rearrangement uses TRBV29-1 and TRBJ2-3; the D call from TCRdb, TRBD1, cannot be confirmed without DNA. Material: memory CD8+ T cells from blood. The CDR3 loop reads CTPRLGDGTQYF.